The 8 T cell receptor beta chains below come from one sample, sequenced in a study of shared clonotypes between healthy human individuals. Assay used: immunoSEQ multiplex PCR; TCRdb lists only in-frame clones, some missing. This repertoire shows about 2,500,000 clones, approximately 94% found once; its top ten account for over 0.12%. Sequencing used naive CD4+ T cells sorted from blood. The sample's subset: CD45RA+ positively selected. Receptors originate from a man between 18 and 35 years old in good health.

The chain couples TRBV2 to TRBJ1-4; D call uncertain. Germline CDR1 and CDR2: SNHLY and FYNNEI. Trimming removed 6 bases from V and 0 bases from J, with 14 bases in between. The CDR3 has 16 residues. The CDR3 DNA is TGTGCCAGCAGGAAGAACGGTATTACAACTAATGAAAAACTGTTTTTT. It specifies CASRKNGITTNEKLFF.

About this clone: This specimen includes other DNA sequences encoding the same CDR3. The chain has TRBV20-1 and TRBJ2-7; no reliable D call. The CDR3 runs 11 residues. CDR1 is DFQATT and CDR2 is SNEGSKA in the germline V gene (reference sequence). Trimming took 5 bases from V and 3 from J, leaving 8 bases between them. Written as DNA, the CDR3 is TGCAGTGCTCCTGGGGACTACGAGCAGTACTTC. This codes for CSAPGDYEQYF.

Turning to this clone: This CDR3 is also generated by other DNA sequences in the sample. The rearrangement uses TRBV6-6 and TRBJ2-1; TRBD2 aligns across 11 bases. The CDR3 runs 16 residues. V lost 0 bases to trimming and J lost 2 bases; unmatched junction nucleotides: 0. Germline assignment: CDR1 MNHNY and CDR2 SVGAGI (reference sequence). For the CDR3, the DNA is TGTGCCAGCAGTTACTCTAGCGGGGGGGCCTACAATGAGCAGTTCTTC. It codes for CASSYSSGGAYNEQFF.

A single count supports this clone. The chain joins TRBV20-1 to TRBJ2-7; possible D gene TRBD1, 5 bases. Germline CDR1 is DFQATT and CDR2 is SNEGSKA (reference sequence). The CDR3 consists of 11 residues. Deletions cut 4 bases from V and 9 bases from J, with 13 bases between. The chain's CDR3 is CSATVGAGQYF. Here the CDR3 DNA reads TGCAGTGCTACCGTTGGGGCCGGGCAGTACTTC.

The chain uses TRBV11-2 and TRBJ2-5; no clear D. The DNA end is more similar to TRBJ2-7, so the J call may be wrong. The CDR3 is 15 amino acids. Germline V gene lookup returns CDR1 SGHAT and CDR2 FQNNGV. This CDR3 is CASSLGSDGSYEQYF. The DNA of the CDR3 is TGTGCCAGCAGCTTAGGCTCAGACGGATCCTACGAGCAGTACTTC.

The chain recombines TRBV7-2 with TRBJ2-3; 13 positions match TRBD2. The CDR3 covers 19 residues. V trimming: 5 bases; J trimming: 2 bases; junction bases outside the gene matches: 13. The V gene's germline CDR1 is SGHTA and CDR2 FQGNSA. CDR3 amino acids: CASSLRRTSGRGITDTQYF. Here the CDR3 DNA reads TGTGCCAGCAGCCTAAGGAGGACTAGCGGGAGAGGAATCACAGATACGCAGTATTTT.

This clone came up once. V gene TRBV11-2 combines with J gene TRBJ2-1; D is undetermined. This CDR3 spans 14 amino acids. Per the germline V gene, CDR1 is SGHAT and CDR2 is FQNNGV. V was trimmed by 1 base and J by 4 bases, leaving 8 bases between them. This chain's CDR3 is CASSLVAVYNEQFF. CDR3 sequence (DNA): TGTGCCAGCAGCTTAGTTGCAGTTTACAATGAGCAGTTCTTC.

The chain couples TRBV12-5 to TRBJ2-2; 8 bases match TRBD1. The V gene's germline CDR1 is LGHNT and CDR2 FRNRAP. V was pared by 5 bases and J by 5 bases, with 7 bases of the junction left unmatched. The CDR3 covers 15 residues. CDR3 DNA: TGTGCTAGTGGTCCCAACAGGGGGAGTACCGGGGAGCTGTTTTTT. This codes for CASGPNRGSTGELFF.